This T cell receptor beta chain was documented in a study of T cells in localized non-small cell lung cancer. Measured with immunoSEQ multiplex PCR; TCRdb has only the in-frame clones, and not every one. The sample records about 56,000 clones, approximately 90% being singletons. The CDR3 runs to 12 residues. V gave up 6 bases and J gave up 7 bases, with 10 bases separating them. Germline lookup yields CDR1 SGDLS and CDR2 YYNGEE. The chain links TRBV9 to TRBJ2-2; D is unresolved. The TCR comes from a woman aged 35 to 70 with stage I lung adenocarcinoma. The sequencing used peripheral blood, collected before any cancer treatment. CDR3 residues: CASNLRGGELFF. In nucleotides, the CDR3 is TGTGCCAGCAATCTGCGCGGCGGGGAGCTGTTTTTT.